The clone carrying this T cell receptor (beta chain) was seen repeatedly, ten times or more. Its specificity is not known. The source of the sample is a study of response to subunit inactivated influenza vaccine. TCRdb recomputed calls from the RT-PCR reads with MiXCR, one row per CDR3 protein. The sample has over 800,000 distinct CDR3 sequences; 21% are singletons. Findings and limits, study-wide: The authors offered the suggestion that each seasonal influenza vaccination recruits few new T cells.

This specimen consisted of PBMCs from blood, obtained 4 to 6 days after vaccination. The source of this sequence is a man aged 50 to 60 who received an inactivated influenza vaccine.

CDR3 nucleotides: TGCAGCGGAATAGCAGCGGGGGTTCTTCCGCAGTATTTT. Amino acid sequence: CSGIAAGVLPQYF. The rearrangement uses TRBV29-1 and TRBJ2-3; 8 bases align to TRBD2. After removal of 7 bases from V and 10 bases from J, the junction contained 13 bases not matched to a gene. In germline, CDR1 is SQVTM, CDR2 ANQGSEA. This CDR3 spans 13 amino acids.